This is a list of T cell receptor beta chains from one sample in a study of blood T cells in healthy people across ages. TCRdb itself ran the 5' RACE reads through MiXCR, one entry per CDR3 protein. The sample lists about 650,000 distinct CDR3 sequences, about 30% occurring once. Specimen: blood. These receptors were obtained from a woman of 80 years or more in good health. The CDR3 runs from the conserved cysteine through the conserved F or W. D genes are given only for firm matches. Where a row states a size, it is once, few, many or the class of an expanded clone; other rows omit it.

d_gene	j_gene	abundance	v_gene	CDR3nt	CDR3aa
TRBD2	TRBJ2-1	many	TRBV5-1	TGCGCCAGCACCGGAGGGAGGGGCCTCTACAATGAGCAGTTCTTC	CASTGGRGLYNEQFF
-	TRBJ2-3	many	TRBV19	TGTGCCAGTAGTATACTACGCGATTACACAGATACGCAGTATTTT	CASSILRDYTDTQYF
TRBD1	TRBJ1-4	many	TRBV10-3	TGTGCCACCACAGGGGGCCTAACAGGAGAAAAACTGTTTTTT	CATTGGLTGEKLFF
TRBD1	TRBJ1-2	many	TRBV6-1	TGTGCCAGCACCTGGGACAGGAATGGCTACACCTTC	CASTWDRNGYTF
-	TRBJ2-5	many	TRBV5-1	TGCGCCAGCAGCTTGGGGGGGACTCCAAGTCCGTTTGAGACCCAGTACTTC	CASSLGGTPSPFETQYF
-	TRBJ2-5	once	TRBV5-3	TGTGCCAGAAAACCAACGGGTTGGGGGCCCTATGAGCAGTACTTC	CARKPTGWGPYEQYF
-	TRBJ1-1	-	TRBV5-1	TGCGCCAGCAGCTTGGCCGGGATCGGTGAAGCTTTCTTT	CASSLAGIGEAFF
TRBD1	TRBJ1-1	-	TRBV5-1	TGCGCCAGCAGCCCGACAGGGAGGCAGGGCACTGAAGCTTTCTTT	CASSPTGRQGTEAFF
-	TRBJ2-3	-	TRBV6-4	TGTGCCAGCAGTGAGAGGTGGGGCACAGATACGCAGTATTTT	CASSERWGTDTQYF
-	TRBJ2-3	many	TRBV7-2	TGTGCCAGCAGCCGTACGGGATGGGGAGATACGCAGTATTTT	CASSRTGWGDTQYF
-	TRBJ2-1	many	TRBV7-9	TGTGCCAGCAGCTTAGGGGAGTACAATGAGCAGTTCTTC	CASSLGEYNEQFF
-	TRBJ2-1	many	TRBV9	TGTGCCAGCAGCGTCGCGGGACACTACAATGAGCAGTTCTTC	CASSVAGHYNEQFF
TRBD1	TRBJ2-5	many	TRBV6-5	TGTGCCAGCAGTTACAGGGGGCGGGAGACCCAGTACTTC	CASSYRGRETQYF
-	TRBJ1-1	-	TRBV30	TGTGCCTGGGGTTCTCAGGGAGCTTTCTTT	CAWGSQGAFF
TRBD2	TRBJ2-3	many	TRBV5-1	TGCGCCAGCACCTCCGCGGCGGGGGGGCCGGTTACGCAGTATTTT	CASTSAAGGPVTQYF
-	TRBJ1-1	-	TRBV5-1	TGCGCCAGCAGAATCGGGAATGACAGGTACACTGAAGCTTTCTTT	CASRIGNDRYTEAFF
-	TRBJ2-1	-	TRBV30	TGTGCCTGGAGCGGGGACTCTTACAATGAGCAGTTCTTC	CAWSGDSYNEQFF
-	TRBJ2-5	-	TRBV3-1	TGTGCCAGCAGCCAAGATAGGCAGGGGAGGGAGACCCAGTACTTC	CASSQDRQGRETQYF
-	TRBJ2-7	-	TRBV3-1	TGTACCAGCAGCCACCTGGTTAGGGCCTACGAGCAGTACTTC	CTSSHLVRAYEQYF
-	TRBJ1-1	-	TRBV12-3/TRBV12-4	TGTGCCAGCAGTTTATTGCCCGACACTGAAGCTTTCTTT	CASSLLPDTEAFF
-	TRBJ2-5	many	TRBV4-3	TGCGCCAGCAGCCAAGGGTCGGGGAGAACGGAGACCCAGTACTTC	CASSQGSGRTETQYF
-	TRBJ2-5	once	TRBV7-2	TGTGCCAGCAGCCTCAACTCGGGGGGCGCAGAGACCCAGTACTTC	CASSLNSGGAETQYF
-	TRBJ1-2	many	TRBV28	TGTGCCAGCAGTTTTTCAACGTCTCCCTATGGCTACACCTTC	CASSFSTSPYGYTF
TRBD1	TRBJ1-1	-	TRBV7-2	TGTGCCAGCAGCGAGACAGGGAGGGACACTGAAGCTTTCTTT	CASSETGRDTEAFF
-	TRBJ2-5	-	TRBV1	TGCACCAGCAGCCAAGATCAAGCGGGGGAAGAGACCCAGTACTTC	CTSSQDQAGEETQYF
TRBD2	TRBJ2-7	-	TRBV7-2	TGTGCCAGCAGCCCTAGCGGGGGGGCCTCATCCTACGAGCAGTACTTC	CASSPSGGASSYEQYF
-	TRBJ2-1	-	TRBV10-3	TGTGCCATCAGAGAGCCGAGACAAGCTTTAGTAGCGCAGTTCTTC	CAIREPRQALVAQFF
-	TRBJ2-7	-	TRBV14	TGTGCCAGCAGCCAGGGGCGGCGGCGCTACGAGCAGTACTTC	CASSQGRRRYEQYF
-	TRBJ1-6	few	TRBV7-3	TGTGCCAGCAGCTTATATGGGGCTCAATTCAATTCACCCCTCCACTTT	CASSLYGAQFNSPLHF
-	TRBJ2-2	few	TRBV28	TGTGCCAGCAGTTTATTACAGGTTAACACCGGGGAGCTGTTTTTT	CASSLLQVNTGELFF
-	TRBJ1-1	-	TRBV5-1	TGCGCCAGCAGCTTGGTTGGGTCAGAGGGCACTGAAGCTTTCTTT	CASSLVGSEGTEAFF
-	TRBJ1-1	many	TRBV20-1	TGCAGTGCTAGTTTAATCCAGGGCGACGCTTTCTTT	CSASLIQGDAFF
-	TRBJ1-4	-	TRBV10-3	TGTGCCATCAGAGGGGGGCTCGGGGAAAAACTGTTTTTT	CAIRGGLGEKLFF
-	TRBJ2-1	-	TRBV20-1	TGCAGTGCTGAAGAATCAGGGAGGGGGGACAATGAGCAGTTCTTC	CSAEESGRGDNEQFF
TRBD2	TRBJ2-1	-	TRBV29-1	TGCAGCGTTGAAGAGCTAGCGGGGCCCTACAATGAGCAGTTCTTC	CSVEELAGPYNEQFF
TRBD1	TRBJ1-1	once	TRBV5-6	TGTGCCAGCAGCCCGGTCCAGGGGGCACGGACTGAAGCTTTCTTT	CASSPVQGARTEAFF
-	TRBJ1-1	-	TRBV5-1	TGCGCCAGCAGCATGTTCGCGGGGTCTCCGAACACTGAAGCTTTCTTT	CASSMFAGSPNTEAFF
-	TRBJ2-5	few	TRBV7-2	TGTGCCAGCAGCTTAAGCCCGGGGGACCAAGAGACCCAGTACTTC	CASSLSPGDQETQYF
TRBD2	TRBJ2-3	-	TRBV29-1	TGCAGCGTTGAGGGTAGCGGGGAACCAGATACGCAGTATTTT	CSVEGSGEPDTQYF
TRBD2	TRBJ2-7	-	TRBV2	TGTGCCAGCAGCCCAACTAGCGGGGGGGCCCTATCCTACGAGCAGTACTTC	CASSPTSGGALSYEQYF